Detailed here is one T cell receptor (beta chain). Its specific antigen is unknown. Per-nucleotide qualities are absent, and no much larger clonotype sits a single base away. The CDR3 regions of human TCRbeta chains were analyzed by immunosequencing. The published analysis was carried out like this. TCRs in the repertoires were compared against a reference library of SARS-CoV-2-specific TCRs that had been generated with the MIRA antigen-specificity platform. Breadth was defined as the fraction of unique TCRs that were SARS-CoV-2-associated, and depth was defined as the fraction of total T cells that were SARS-CoV-2-associated. Using the MIRA data, each spike-specific TCR was assigned both to the spike region to which the TCR was reactive and to a CD4 or CD8 class. Log10-transformed breadth and depth values were compared by one-way ANOVA with Sidak's multiple comparisons tests. This immuneACCESS table, as held by TCRdb, lists in-frame sequences with V and J called but not all clones. Of the missing ones, under half trace to an unresolved V gene in checked studies; the others have no known cause. Clone size and V and J calls were adopted from that table, with D and trimming inferred from the DNA. Here the sample has about 100,000 clones; about 89% occur a single time. The top ten constitute 4% to 4.5% of the sample.

The entry originates in a study of T cell responses to AZD1222 COVID-19 vaccine (dated by TCRdb to the early 2020s). At the level of the whole study: A total of more than 230 trial participants underwent TCR sequencing, of whom about 200 had received two doses of AZD1222 and some 25 had received two doses of the MenACWY control vaccine. Trial participants were enrolled by age into subgroups of 18-55, 56-69 and 70-plus years, and roughly 150, 30 and 60 TCR-sequenced participants, respectively, were included in these subgroups. Beyond this particular receptor, the publication reports: After two AZD1222 doses, both the breadth and the depth of spike-specific TCRs were significantly higher than at day 0 and than in MenACWY recipients. The 56-69-year group was small, and its depth increase did not reach significance, likely because of low power. Vaccine-associated CD4 TCRs spanned the whole spike protein, with dominant responses in regions 160-218 and 743-854. Conclusions about previously exposed vaccinees are limited, since just six AZD1222 recipients were seropositive for SARS-CoV-2 at baseline. Nearly half of unique spike-specific TCRs reportedly recognized epitopes outside regions mutated in the B.1.351 and B.1.1.7 variants. Because no day 14 peak-response samples were available, the repertoires could be characterized only after the peak T cell response. Participants were mostly white British, with more females than males. The authors suggested clonal diversity may have been underestimated.

The time point label on this specimen signifies: baseline before first vaccination. This sample's treatment or condition label indicates: meningococcal conjugate vaccine given as trial control. Vaccinee samples came from UK trials COV001 and COV002, including a single-blind randomized controlled phase 2/3 trial of AZD1222 (ChAdOx1 nCoV-19) in healthy adults. For TCRbeta chain sequencing, PBMC samples from trial participants were taken at day 0 and at day 28 after the second dose. The CDR3 starts with the cysteine, ends with the phenylalanine, and has 17 residues. Only the CDR3 portion is preserved as DNA: 51 bases, with reading frame beginning at the first base. Looking up the germline V gene yields CDR1 SGHRS and CDR2 YFSETQ. V trim: 4 bases; J trim: 0 bases; unmatched bases: 12.

The source of this sequence is an adult in good health. Sequencing was performed on peripheral blood, taken on day 0 of MenACWY control vaccination. The chain is encoded by TRBV5-1 joined to TRBJ2-7; a stretch of 8 junction bases matches TRBD1. The DNA sequence is TGCGCCAGCAGCACCTTGGCAGGGGGCTTAAGCTCCTACGAGCAGTACTTC. Translated, it reads CASSTLAGGLSSYEQYF.